This is a list of T cell receptor beta chains from one sample in a study of T cell responses to AZD1222 COVID-19 vaccine. Only in-frame clones appear in the TCRdb table, and some are missing; sequencing was by immunoSEQ multiplex PCR. The sample holds around 100,000 clones, 87% seen once. Specimen: peripheral blood, collected on day 0 of AZD1222 vaccination. Receptor source: an adult in good health. Each CDR3 is given with its conserved first and last residue. The order of the fields is V gene, clone size, CDR3 length, J gene, D gene, CDR3 DNA, CDR3 protein. D genes are given only for firm matches. Rows give clone size only sometimes, using once, few, many, or a class for an expanded clone.

v_gene: TRBV5-1; abundance: NA; len: 14; j_gene: TRBJ1-1; d_gene: NA; CDR3nt: TGCGCCAGCAGCTTGGGCCAGGTTAACACTGAAGCTTTCTTT; CDR3aa: CASSLGQVNTEAFF
v_gene: TRBV5-4; abundance: once; len: 13; j_gene: TRBJ2-3; d_gene: NA; CDR3nt: TGTGCCAGCAGCGCGGGCAACACAGATACGCAGTATTTT; CDR3aa: CASSAGNTDTQYF
v_gene: TRBV15; abundance: NA; len: 16; j_gene: TRBJ2-1; d_gene: TRBD2; CDR3nt: TGTGCCACCAGCAGAGAAGGCGGACTAGCGGGAGGGGAGCAGTTCTTC; CDR3aa: CATSREGGLAGGEQFF
v_gene: TRBV4-1; abundance: few; len: 11; j_gene: TRBJ2-1; d_gene: NA; CDR3nt: TGCGCCAGCAGCCAATTTCGTGAGCAGTTCTTC; CDR3aa: CASSQFREQFF
v_gene: TRBV11-2; abundance: NA; len: 11; j_gene: TRBJ2-2; d_gene: NA; CDR3nt: TGTGCCAGCAGCCCAACCGGGGAGCTGTTTTTT; CDR3aa: CASSPTGELFF
v_gene: TRBV19; abundance: NA; len: 17; j_gene: TRBJ1-5; d_gene: TRBD1; CDR3nt: TGTGCCAGTAGTAGGGGACAGAGGGGGGTGGGGAATCAGCCCCAGCATTTT; CDR3aa: CASSRGQRGVGNQPQHF
v_gene: TRBV6-1; abundance: NA; len: 13; j_gene: TRBJ2-7; d_gene: NA; CDR3nt: TGTGCCAGCAGTGAACGTCAGCCCTACGAGCAGTACTTC; CDR3aa: CASSERQPYEQYF
v_gene: TRBV5-1; abundance: NA; len: 16; j_gene: TRBJ2-3; d_gene: TRBD1; CDR3nt: TGCGCCAGCAGCATGGGACAGGGGGCGGGCACAGATACGCAGTATTTT; CDR3aa: CASSMGQGAGTDTQYF
v_gene: TRBV19; abundance: few; len: 14; j_gene: TRBJ1-1; d_gene: NA; CDR3nt: TGTGCCAGTAGTCACCGGGGCGGGGACACTGAAGCTTTCTTT; CDR3aa: CASSHRGGDTEAFF
v_gene: TRBV19; abundance: once; len: 14; j_gene: TRBJ1-5; d_gene: TRBD1; CDR3nt: TGTGCCAGTAGCAGGGACAGGGGCAATCAGCCCCAGCATTTT; CDR3aa: CASSRDRGNQPQHF
v_gene: TRBV5-1; abundance: NA; len: 14; j_gene: TRBJ2-1; d_gene: NA; CDR3nt: TGCGCCAGCAGCTTGGGTGGGGCCCGCGATGAGCAGTTCTTC; CDR3aa: CASSLGGARDEQFF
v_gene: TRBV9; abundance: NA; len: 15; j_gene: TRBJ2-5; d_gene: TRBD2; CDR3nt: TGTGCCAGCAGCCCTCTGGGAGGGATCCAAGAGACCCAGTACTTC; CDR3aa: CASSPLGGIQETQYF
v_gene: TRBV9; abundance: NA; len: 14; j_gene: TRBJ2-4; d_gene: TRBD2; CDR3nt: TGTGCCAGCAGCCTGGGACTAGCATCGGACATTCAGTACTTC; CDR3aa: CASSLGLASDIQYF
v_gene: TRBV5-1; abundance: once; len: 17; j_gene: TRBJ2-5; d_gene: NA; CDR3nt: TGCGCCAGCAGCGAGTGGGAGCCGGCCCTGTACCAAGAGACCCAGTACTTC; CDR3aa: CASSEWEPALYQETQYF
v_gene: TRBV19; abundance: NA; len: 13; j_gene: TRBJ1-5; d_gene: NA; CDR3nt: TGTGCCAGTAGCTTCCTAACTCCCGGGACCCAGCATTTT; CDR3aa: CASSFLTPGTQHF
v_gene: TRBV11-1; abundance: NA; len: 13; j_gene: TRBJ1-5; d_gene: NA; CDR3nt: TGTGCCAGCAGCTATTCAGAAAATCAGCCCCAGCATTTT; CDR3aa: CASSYSENQPQHF
v_gene: TRBV27; abundance: NA; len: 16; j_gene: TRBJ1-1; d_gene: NA; CDR3nt: TGTGCCAGCAGTTTAAAGGGAAGACCTGAGGCCACTGAAGCTTTCTTT; CDR3aa: CASSLKGRPEATEAFF
v_gene: TRBV5-1; abundance: NA; len: 16; j_gene: TRBJ1-3; d_gene: NA; CDR3nt: TGCGCCAGCAGCTTAATTTCGGGGATCTCTGGAAACACCATATATTTT; CDR3aa: CASSLISGISGNTIYF
v_gene: TRBV7-8; abundance: NA; len: 13; j_gene: TRBJ1-3; d_gene: NA; CDR3nt: TGTGCCAGCAGCTCGGGCTCTGGAAACACCATATATTTT; CDR3aa: CASSSGSGNTIYF
v_gene: TRBV2; abundance: NA; len: 12; j_gene: TRBJ2-1; d_gene: NA; CDR3nt: TGTGCCAGCAGTGAAGGAACTAGCCGTCAGTTCTTC; CDR3aa: CASSEGTSRQFF
v_gene: TRBV15; abundance: NA; len: 14; j_gene: TRBJ2-7; d_gene: NA; CDR3nt: TGTGCCACCAGCAGAGACGAAGGGATCTACGAGCAGTACTTC; CDR3aa: CATSRDEGIYEQYF
v_gene: TRBV6-4; abundance: medium-sized; len: 17; j_gene: TRBJ2-2; d_gene: NA; CDR3nt: TGTGCCAGCAGTGACTCGGGCAGGGAAGTCTTCACCGGGGAGCTGTTTTTT; CDR3aa: CASSDSGREVFTGELFF
v_gene: TRBV5-6; abundance: NA; len: 15; j_gene: TRBJ1-5; d_gene: TRBD1; CDR3nt: TGTGCCAGCAGCATCGCCGGGACAGGGAATCAGCCCCAGCATTTT; CDR3aa: CASSIAGTGNQPQHF
v_gene: TRBV30; abundance: NA; len: 13; j_gene: TRBJ1-2; d_gene: TRBD1; CDR3nt: TGTGCCTGGACCGACAGGGCCAACTATGGCTACACCTTC; CDR3aa: CAWTDRANYGYTF
v_gene: TRBV5-1; abundance: NA; len: 15; j_gene: TRBJ2-1; d_gene: TRBD2; CDR3nt: TGCGCCAGCAGCTTGGGGGAGGGACGGTACAATGAGCAGTTCTTC; CDR3aa: CASSLGEGRYNEQFF
v_gene: TRBV19; abundance: NA; len: 20; j_gene: TRBJ2-1; d_gene: TRBD2; CDR3nt: TGTGCCAGTAGTCCCTCGAGCTACTCCCCCACTAGCGGGAGTTGGCATGAGCAGTTCTTC; CDR3aa: CASSPSSYSPTSGSWHEQFF
v_gene: TRBV29-1; abundance: NA; len: 12; j_gene: TRBJ2-1; d_gene: NA; CDR3nt: TGCAGCGTTGAAGCGTCATACAATGAGCAGTTCTTC; CDR3aa: CSVEASYNEQFF
v_gene: TRBV12-5; abundance: NA; len: 13; j_gene: TRBJ1-2; d_gene: TRBD1; CDR3nt: TGTGCTAGTGGTTTGGAGACAGGGGTCGGCTACACCTTC; CDR3aa: CASGLETGVGYTF
v_gene: TRBV19; abundance: NA; len: 16; j_gene: TRBJ1-5; d_gene: NA; CDR3nt: TGTGCCAGTAGTATCCCGGCGGGGGTGGGCAATCAGCCCCAGCATTTT; CDR3aa: CASSIPAGVGNQPQHF
v_gene: TRBV28; abundance: NA; len: 13; j_gene: TRBJ1-2; d_gene: NA; CDR3nt: TGTGCCAGCAGTATCTCCGGGACCCCCGGCTACACCTTC; CDR3aa: CASSISGTPGYTF
v_gene: TRBV9; abundance: NA; len: 15; j_gene: TRBJ2-7; d_gene: TRBD1; CDR3nt: TGTGCCAGCAGCCTCAGGGACAGGGGCACCTACGAGCAGTACTTC; CDR3aa: CASSLRDRGTYEQYF
v_gene: TRBV21-1; abundance: NA; len: 19; j_gene: TRBJ2-7; d_gene: NA; CDR3nt: TGTGCCAGCAGCAATAAGGGACAGGTGGCCCTACTAAACGGGTACGAGCAGTACTTC; CDR3aa: CASSNKGQVALLNGYEQYF
v_gene: TRBV9; abundance: NA; len: 15; j_gene: TRBJ2-1; d_gene: TRBD2; CDR3nt: TGTGCCAGCAGCGCCCCGGGACTAGGATACAATGAGCAGTTCTTC; CDR3aa: CASSAPGLGYNEQFF